This TCR beta chain was sequenced in a study of T-cell memory formation after mild COVID-19. TCRdb analysed the 5' RACE reads with MiXCR anew, one entry per CDR3 protein. The sample has some 600,000 distinct CDR3 sequences; around 15% are singletons. V lost 2 bases to trimming and J lost 7 bases, with 6 bases between them. Germline V gene sequence: CDR1 LGHDT, CDR2 YNNKEL (reference sequence). The CDR3 length is 12 residues. This sequence was found in an adult woman who had mild COVID-19 (a few samples of this study predate the infection). Cell type and time point are not known. Input material: PBMCs or a T cell subset sorted from them (not recorded which). V gene TRBV3-1 combines with J gene TRBJ1-5; D call uncertain. CDR3 amino acids: CASSQRGQPQHF. The CDR3 DNA follows: TGTGCCAGCAGCCAACGAGGCCAGCCCCAGCATTTT.